This T cell receptor beta chain derives from a study of blood T cell repertoires in COVID-19. Turning to the study itself: Sources were T cells, B-cell-depleted T cells, or PBMCs; the material itself was cDNA or gDNA.

Germline assignment: CDR1 SGHRS and CDR2 YFSETQ. The CDR3 is 15 residues long. V dropped 0 bases and J dropped 0 bases, with 7 bases sitting between them. Only in-frame clones appear in the TCRdb table, and some are missing; sequencing was by immunoSEQ multiplex PCR. Among 150,000 to 200,000 clones, about 85% were seen once, and the ten largest hold approximately 9.8%. This sequence was found in a woman at least 80 years old with acute or convalescent COVID-19. V is TRBV5-1 and J is TRBJ1-3; D is perhaps TRBD1 (5 bases). The sample consisted of peripheral blood. CDR3 sequence reads: CASSLAGVSGNTIYF. The DNA for the CDR3 is TGCGCCAGCAGCTTGGCGGGGGTCTCTGGAAACACCATATATTTT. The variable domain in full, with the rest retrieved from reference TRBV5-1 and TRBJ1-3, is KAGVTQTPRYLIKTRGQQVTLSCSPISGHRSVSWYQQTPGQGLQFLFEYFSETQRNKGNFPGRFSGRQFSNSRSEMNVSTLELGDSALYLCASSLAGVSGNTIYFGEGSWLTVV.